What follows is one T cell receptor (beta chain) and its context. This sample stems from a study of blood T cell repertoires in COVID-19. About the study: From the United States, Italy and Spain came samples of acute and convalescent COVID-19. PBMCs, B-cell-depleted T cells, or T cells provided the cDNA or gDNA that made up the material.

V shed 4 bases and J 5 bases; nucleotides not matched to a gene: 8. Germline CDR1 and CDR2: MGHDK and SYGVNS. CDR3 length equals 16 residues. Original processing methods: How many nucleated cells were present was estimated from reference gene primer amplification. Profiled with immunoSEQ multiplex PCR; TCRdb holds only in-frame clones, not every one. V, J and clone size derive from that table, while D and trimming were established from the DNA sequence. The sample holds 100,000 to 120,000 clones, over 65% seen once. The V and J genes are TRBV25-1 and TRBJ2-5; 12 positions match TRBD2. The sequencing sample was made of peripheral blood. This TCR came from an elderly woman with acute or convalescent COVID-19. CDR3 DNA sequence: TGTGCCAGCAGTGCGGGACTAGCGGGTTTCATGGAGACCCAGTACTTC. The encoded protein is CASSAGLAGFMETQYF.